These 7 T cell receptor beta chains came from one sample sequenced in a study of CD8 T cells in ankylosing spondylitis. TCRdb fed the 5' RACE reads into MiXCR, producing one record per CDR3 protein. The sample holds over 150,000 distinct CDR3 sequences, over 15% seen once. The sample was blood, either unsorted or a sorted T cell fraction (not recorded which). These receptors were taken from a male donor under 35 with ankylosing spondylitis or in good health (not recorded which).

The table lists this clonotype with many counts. CDR3 loop: CASSWGYSNNEQFF. In nucleotides, the CDR3 is TGTGCCAGCAGCTGGGGGTACAGTAACAATGAGCAGTTCTTC. V is TRBV7-6 and J is TRBJ2-1; D might be TRBD1 or TRBD2, each matching 5 bases. Trimming pared 4 bases from V and 5 bases from J, leaving 12 bases between. The CDR3 sequence is 14 residues long. CDR1 is SGHVS, CDR2 FNYEAQ, per germline. Full variable domain (remainder filled in from reference TRBV7-6 and TRBJ2-1): GAGVSQSPRYKVTKRGQDVALRCDPISGHVSLYWYRQALGQGPEFLTYFNYEAQQDKSGLPNDRFSAERPEGSISTLTIQRTEQRDSAMYRCASSWGYSNNEQFFGPGTRLTVL.

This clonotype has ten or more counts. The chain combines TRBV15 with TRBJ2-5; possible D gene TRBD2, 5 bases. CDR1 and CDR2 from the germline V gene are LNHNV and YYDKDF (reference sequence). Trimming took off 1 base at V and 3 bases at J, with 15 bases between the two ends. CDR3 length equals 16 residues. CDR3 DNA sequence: TGTGCCACCAGCAGAGGTCTGATAGCGAAAGAAGAGACCCAGTACTTC. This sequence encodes CATSRGLIAKEETQYF.

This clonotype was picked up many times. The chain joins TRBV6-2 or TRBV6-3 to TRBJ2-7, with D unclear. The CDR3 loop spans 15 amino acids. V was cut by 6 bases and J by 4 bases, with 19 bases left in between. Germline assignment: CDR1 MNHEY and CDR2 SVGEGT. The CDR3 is CASSVTGYQLYEQYF. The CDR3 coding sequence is TGTGCCAGCAGCGTGACCGGTTATCAACTTTACGAGCAGTACTTC.

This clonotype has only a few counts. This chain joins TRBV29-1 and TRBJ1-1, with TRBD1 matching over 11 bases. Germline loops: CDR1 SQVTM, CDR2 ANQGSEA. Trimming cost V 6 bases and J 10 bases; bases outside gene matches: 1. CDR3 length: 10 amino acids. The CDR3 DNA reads TGCAGCGTCGGGACAGGGGGAGCTTTCTTT. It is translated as CSVGTGGAFF.

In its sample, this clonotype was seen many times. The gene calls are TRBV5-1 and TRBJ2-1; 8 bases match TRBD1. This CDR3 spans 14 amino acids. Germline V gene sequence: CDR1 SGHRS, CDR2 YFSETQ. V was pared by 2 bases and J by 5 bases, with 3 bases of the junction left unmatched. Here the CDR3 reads CASSFRDRNNEQFF. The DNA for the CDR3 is TGCGCCAGCAGCTTCCGGGACAGGAACAATGAGCAGTTCTTC.

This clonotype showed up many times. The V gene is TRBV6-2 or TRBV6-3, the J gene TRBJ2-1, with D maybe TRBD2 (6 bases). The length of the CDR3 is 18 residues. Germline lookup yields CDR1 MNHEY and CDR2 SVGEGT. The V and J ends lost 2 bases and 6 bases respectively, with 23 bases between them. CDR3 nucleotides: TGTGCCAGCAGTTACCCGGAGGGGACCTTGCGGAAAGGCAATGAGCAGTTCTTC. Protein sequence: CASSYPEGTLRKGNEQFF.

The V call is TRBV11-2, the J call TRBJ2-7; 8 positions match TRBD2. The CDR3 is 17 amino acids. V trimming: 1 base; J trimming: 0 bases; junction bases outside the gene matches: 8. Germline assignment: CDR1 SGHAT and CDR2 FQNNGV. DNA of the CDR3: TGTGCCAGCAGCTTAGCACCGGGAGGGCCCGTCTCCTACGAGCAGTACGTC. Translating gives CASSLAPGGPVSYEQYV.